This T cell receptor (beta chain) was observed in a study of CD8 T cells in ankylosing spondylitis. Study-level findings and limits: Reportedly, significant enrichment of disease-linked clones occurred in matched ankylosing spondylitis synovial fluid. Relatively scarce in peripheral blood, disease-linked clones were CD8+.

Notes on this clonotype: The antigen is unknown.

The TCR beta libraries were generated through quantitative 5'-RACE incorporating molecular barcodes. A single record per CDR3 protein comes from TCRdb applying MiXCR to the 5' RACE reads. The sample has about 180,000 distinct CDR3 sequences, approximately 10% seen once. Input material: blood, either unsorted or a sorted T cell fraction (not recorded which). The clonotype comes from a female donor with ankylosing spondylitis or in good health (not recorded which).

DNA for the CDR3: TGTGCCAGCAGCGGACCTGCCAATGAGCAGTTCTTC. It translates to CASSGPANEQFF. The rearrangement joins TRBV9 to TRBJ2-1; D unresolved. V shed 3 bases and J shed 6 bases, with 7 bases lying between them. The CDR3 loop spans 12 amino acids. Germline values: CDR1 SGDLS, CDR2 YYNGEE.